This T cell receptor (beta chain) was captured in a study of spatial heterogeneity in lung cancer. V lost 6 bases, J lost 5 bases, and 13 bases lay in between. The CDR3 spans 13 residues. CDR1 SEHNR and CDR2 FQNEAQ come from the germline V gene (reference sequence). TCRdb redid the calling of the 5' RACE reads with MiXCR, one entry per CDR3 protein. The repertoire consists of more than 3,500 distinct CDR3 sequences, with roughly a quarter occurring once and the leading ten covering about 14%. The time point is: sample taken at primary tumor resection. Sequencing covered unsorted whole RNA taken from tumor, nontumor lung or frozen PBMC.

Source: normal lung tissue next to the tumor, taken at surgery. The chain carries TRBV7-9 and TRBJ1-1; possible D gene TRBD1, 6 bases. This clonotype originated in a male donor with early-stage non-small cell lung cancer. This chain's CDR3 is CASRLTGSTEAFF. Here the CDR3 DNA reads TGTGCCAGCAGACTCACAGGGTCGACTGAAGCTTTCTTT.